This TCR beta chain was identified during a study of T cell repertoires in cytomegalovirus infection. CDR3 length: 15 amino acids. V was cut by 1 base and J by 1 base, with 10 bases left in between. CDR1 is SGHAT and CDR2 is FQNNGV in the germline V gene. TCRdb re-called the reads with MiXCR, one entry per CDR3 protein. This table holds approximately 500,000 distinct CDR3 sequences, around 27% found once. This clonotype appeared a few times. V and J are TRBV11-2 and TRBJ2-5; no firm D call. The TCR sequence derives from a human donor in good health (CMV status not recorded). Some clones in this sample may be carry-over from other donors' samples. Sample: PBMCs. CDR3 coding DNA: TGTGCCAGCAGCTTAGGGTTTCCAGGCCAAGAGACCCAGTACTTC. Translation: CASSLGFPGQETQYF. Drawing the rest from reference TRBV11-2 and TRBJ2-5, the complete variable domain is EAGVAQSPRYKIIEKRQSVAFWCNPISGHATLYWYQQILGQGPKLLIQFQNNGVVDDSQLPKDRFSAERLKGVDSTLKIQPAKLEDSAVYLCASSLGFPGQETQYFGPGTRLLVL.